One sample yielded the 18 T cell receptor beta chains listed below, sequenced in a study of a mutant IDH1 vaccine in newly diagnosed glioma. The repertoire was sequenced with immunoSEQ multiplex PCR; TCRdb's copy has only in-frame clones and lacks some. The table shows tens of thousands of clones, with approximately 76% occurring only once. Specified time point: week 23, last vaccination. A single vaccine dose contained 300 ug of mutant IDH1 20-mer peptide, and topical imiquimod was used with it. Their cognate antigens are unknown. Sample: PBMCs, taken from a glioma patient whose treatment included an IDH1 peptide vaccine. These TCRs come from a man in his forties or fifties with glioma.

The genes are TRBV30 and TRBJ1-2; 7 bases align to TRBD1. Germline V lookup: CDR1 GTSNPN, CDR2 SVGIG (reference sequence). The CDR3 length is 15 residues. V dropped 0 bases and J dropped 0; count of bases not matched to a gene: 4. The CDR3 nucleotides read TGTGCCTGGAGTGTACAGGGGCTAGCTAACTATGGCTACACCTTC. This translates into CAWSVQGLANYGYTF. The complete variable domain, with remaining parts taken from reference TRBV30 and TRBJ1-2, reads SQTIHQWPATLVQPVGSPLSLECTVEGTSNPNLYWYRQAAGRGLQLLFYSVGIGQISSEVPQNLSASRPQDRQFILSSKKLLLSDSGFYLCAWSVQGLANYGYTFGSGTRLTVV.

The V and J genes are TRBV7-9 and TRBJ2-3; either TRBD1 or TRBD2 may supply D (5 bases each). Germline V gene lookup returns CDR1 SEHNR and CDR2 FQNEAQ (reference sequence). The CDR3 extends over 12 amino acids. V was shortened by 2 bases and J by 10 bases, with 10 bases between the two germline ends. The CDR3 DNA is TGTGCCAGCAGCTTACAGGGAGAACCGCAGTATTTT. It codes for CASSLQGEPQYF.

The chain carries TRBV5-1 and TRBJ2-2; the match to TRBD1 covers 8 bases. The germline CDR1 and CDR2 sequences are SGHRS and YFSETQ. This CDR3 spans 15 amino acids. V dropped 6 bases and J dropped 7; count of bases not matched to a gene: 11. Here the CDR3 DNA reads TGCGCCAGCACCTTTCCGACAGGGGCGGTCGGGGAGCTGTTTTTT. Amino acids: CASTFPTGAVGELFF.

This clone was detected only once. This chain connects TRBV13 to TRBJ2-7; 11 nucleotides align to TRBD1. Germline-derived CDR1 and CDR2 are PRHDT and FYEKMQ (reference sequence). The V and J ends lost 5 bases and 7 bases, in that order; junction bases with no gene match: 7. The CDR3 totals 14 residues. This CDR3 is CASSTRDRGLEQYF. CDR3 coding DNA: TGTGCCAGCAGCACCCGGGACAGGGGGTTAGAGCAGTACTTC.

The V call is TRBV7-9, the J call TRBJ2-7; unclear D gene. CDR1 is SEHNR and CDR2 is FQNEAQ in the germline V gene (reference sequence). The CDR3 loop spans 12 amino acids. Between the trimmed V and J ends, which lost 5 bases and 5 bases, there was a span of 10 bases. CDR3 DNA sequence: TGTGCCAGCAGCCAATCCGGTAACGAGCAGTACTTC. Its translation: CASSQSGNEQYF. The full variable domain, its missing parts supplied by reference TRBV7-9 and TRBJ2-7, is DTGVSQNPRHKITKRGQNVTFRCDPISEHNRLYWYRQTLGQGPEFLTYFQNEAQLEKSRLLSDRFSAERPKGSFSTLEIQRTEQGDSAMYLCASSQSGNEQYFGPGTRLTVT.

This clone was seen a few times. V is TRBV4-1 and J is TRBJ1-4; possible D gene TRBD1, 5 bases. V lost 1 base and J 8 bases, leaving 17 bases between the germline ends. This CDR3 region has 16 residues. The germline CDR1 and CDR2 sequences are MGHRA and YSYEKL. The CDR3 DNA reads TGCGCCAGCAGCCAAGTCGGTTTCCTCGGGGGGGAAAAACTGTTTTTT. Translated, it gives CASSQVGFLGGEKLFF.

This chain uses TRBV7-8 with TRBJ1-1, with D possibly being TRBD1 (5 bases). Germline CDR1 is SGHVS and CDR2 is FQNEAQ. The CDR3 length is 15 residues. Trimming shortened V by 2 bases and J by 6 bases, and 16 bases separated the two germline ends. The CDR3 DNA is TGTGCCAGCAGCTTAAATCTGGGCCAGGGCCCTGAAGCTTTCTTT. It encodes CASSLNLGQGPEAFF.

The J gene is TRBJ2-2, the V gene TRBV7-9; no definite D call. Between the trimmed V and J ends, which lost 5 bases and 4 bases, there was a span of 17 bases. This CDR3 has 16 amino acids. Germline CDR1 SEHNR, CDR2 FQNEAQ (reference sequence). CDR3 protein: CASSLSQATFTGELFF. The CDR3 coding sequence is TGTGCCAGCAGCCTCTCCCAGGCCACTTTCACCGGGGAGCTGTTTTTT.

This clone was found a few times. The chain employs TRBV29-1 and TRBJ1-1; weak D call: TRBD1 (6 bases). CDR1 is SQVTM, CDR2 ANQGSEA, per germline. V shed 7 bases and J shed 11 bases, with 17 bases lying between them. The CDR3 totals 11 residues. CDR3 residues: CSAEGGEKAFF. The CDR3 DNA reads as TGCAGCGCGGAGGGGGGAGAGAAGGCTTTCTTT.

Notes on this clone: Other DNA variants within this sample encode the same CDR3. DNA of the CDR3: TGTGCCAGCAGCCGGGACGGATCCTACGAGCAGTACTTC. Its protein product is CASSRDGSYEQYF. The chain uses TRBV2 and TRBJ2-7; D is perhaps TRBD1 or TRBD2 (5 bases each). Germline CDR1 SNHLY, CDR2 FYNNEI. This CDR3 is 13 amino acids long. V was clipped by 6 bases and J by 1 base, with 10 bases between them.

V usage is TRBV6-6 and J usage is TRBJ2-7; the match to TRBD1 covers 12 bases. Trimming at V came to 1 base and at J to 4 bases, leaving 5 bases not matched to a gene. The CDR3 consists of 16 residues. Per the germline V gene, CDR1 is MNHNY and CDR2 is SVGAGI (reference sequence). For the CDR3, the DNA is TGTGCCAGCAGTTACTTACCGGGACAGGGGGCTTACGAGCAGTACTTC. Translating it yields CASSYLPGQGAYEQYF.

This clone was observed a single time. The chain recombines TRBV5-5 with TRBJ2-2; perhaps TRBD1 as D (6 bases). V lost 3 bases and J lost 0, with 12 bases in between. This CDR3 comprises 16 residues. Germline CDR1 is SGHKS and CDR2 is YYEKEE (reference sequence). The CDR3 nucleotides read TGTGCCAGCAGCTCTAGGACAGAAGCGAACACCGGGGAGCTGTTTTTT. Translation: CASSSRTEANTGELFF.

This clone was counted a single time. The chain is built from TRBV4-3 and TRBJ2-7, with D tentatively TRBD2 (7 bases). CDR1 and CDR2 (germline): LGHNA, YSLEER. Between the trimmed V and J ends, which lost 1 base and 3 bases, there was a span of 13 bases. This CDR3 contains 15 residues. CDR3 in amino acids: CASSQGTAGNYEQYF. CDR3 nucleotide sequence: TGCGCCAGCAGCCAAGGGACAGCGGGGAACTACGAGCAGTACTTC.

This chain links TRBV7-9 with TRBJ1-6; D gene unclear. In germline, CDR1 is SEHNR, CDR2 FQNEAQ (reference sequence). CDR3 size: 18 residues. Trimming cost V 2 bases and J 6 bases, with 20 bases left between them. The CDR3 DNA follows: TGTGCCAGCAGCTTAAGGTCCGCGGGTCAGGTTGCTAATTCACCCCTCCACTTT. Residues: CASSLRSAGQVANSPLHF.

V usage is TRBV6-4 and J usage is TRBJ2-7; the D is unclear. CDR1 and CDR2 from the germline V gene are MRHNA and SNTAGT. The CDR3 is 17 residues long. V lost 6 bases and J 2 bases, leaving 23 bases between the germline ends. CDR3 in amino acids: CASRALAEGRKTYEQYF. CDR3 DNA sequence: TGTGCCAGCAGGGCGCTGGCCGAAGGACGGAAGACCTACGAGCAGTACTTC.

The chain recombines TRBV9 with TRBJ1-1, with TRBD1 matching 7 bases. Germline V gene lookup returns CDR1 SGDLS and CDR2 YYNGEE. The CDR3 extends over 16 amino acids. Losses at the gene ends were 4 bases for V and 0 bases for J; bases not matched to a gene: 9. The chain's CDR3 is CASSPGQVLMNTEAFF. The CDR3 DNA sequence: TGTGCCAGCAGCCCCGGACAGGTACTCATGAACACTGAAGCTTTCTTT.

The chain uses TRBV2 and TRBJ1-4, with TRBD1 identical over 8 bases. The J segment lost 2 bases and the V segment lost 4 bases, leaving 9 bases of the junction unmatched. Germline V gene lookup returns CDR1 SNHLY and CDR2 FYNNEI. CDR3 size: 17 residues. CDR3 region: CASSGDRGVGTNEKLFF. The CDR3 DNA reads as TGTGCCAGCAGTGGAGACAGGGGCGTAGGGACTAATGAAAAACTGTTTTTT.

V gene TRBV9 combines with J gene TRBJ1-2; D is undetermined. The CDR3 totals 14 residues. The ends were cut back, 0 bases at V and 4 bases at J, with 10 bases in the middle. Germline V gene data show CDR1 as SGDLS and CDR2 as YYNGEE. The CDR3, as DNA: TGTGCCAGCAGCGTAGCTGGGAGCGGCTATGGCTACACCTTC. This gives the protein CASSVAGSGYGYTF.